The 21 T cell receptor beta chains below all came from one sample that was sequenced in a study of cytomegalovirus exposure and HLA in healthy donors. Primers included in the PCR were 60 Vbeta and 13 Jbeta primers. Generated by immunoSEQ multiplex PCR, the TCRdb table keeps only in-frame clones and is missing some. The sample has 100,000 to 150,000 clones, just under 75% seen once. Sequencing was done on a sample of PBMCs. These receptors were collected from a man between 60 and 75 years old in good health and CMV-seropositive.

The chain couples TRBV28 to TRBJ2-3; tentatively, D is TRBD2 (6 bases). The CDR3 covers 17 residues. Trimming took 5 bases from V and 4 from J, leaving 22 bases between them. The germline V gene encodes CDR1 MDHEN and CDR2 SYDVKM. The CDR3 spells CASSVLSGRGVPDTQYF. Here the CDR3 DNA reads TGTGCCAGCAGTGTTCTTTCGGGGCGGGGTGTACCAGATACGCAGTATTTT.

The chain is built from TRBV7-9 and TRBJ1-4; 7 positions match TRBD1. CDR3 size: 14 residues. The germline gives CDR1 SEHNR, CDR2 FQNEAQ (reference sequence). V lost 6 bases and J lost 5; bases outside the gene matches: 6. The CDR3 DNA reads TGTGCCAGCAGGACCGGGACAGCAAATGAAAAACTGTTTTTT. It encodes CASRTGTANEKLFF.

This chain joins TRBV6-1 and TRBJ2-1, with D perhaps TRBD2 (5 bases). V dropped 2 bases and J dropped 8 bases, with 10 bases sitting between them. Germline V gives CDR1 MNHNS, CDR2 SASEGT. This CDR3 contains 13 residues. In DNA form, the CDR3 reads TGTGCCAGCAGTGAAAGCGGCCGGGATGAGCAGTTCTTC. Translated: CASSESGRDEQFF.

The CDR3 loop reads CASSGREYVNTGELFF. The CDR3 nucleotides are TGTGCCAGCAGCGGCCGCGAGTACGTGAATACCGGGGAGCTGTTTTTT. This rearrangement joins TRBV9 to TRBJ2-2, with no clear D. The CDR3 runs 16 residues. Germline lookup yields CDR1 SGDLS and CDR2 YYNGEE. V was pared by 3 bases and J by 5 bases, with 17 bases between. The whole variable domain, remainder taken from reference TRBV9 and TRBJ2-2, is DSGVTQTPKHLITATGQRVTLRCSPRSGDLSVYWYQQSLDQGLQFLIQYYNGEERAKGNILERFSAQQFPDLHSELNLSSLELGDSALYFCASSGREYVNTGELFFGEGSRLTVL.

V and J are TRBV5-1 and TRBJ2-3; D not certain. The V gene's germline CDR1 is SGHRS and CDR2 YFSETQ. This CDR3 is 16 amino acids long. V was trimmed by 0 bases and J by 6 bases, leaving 17 bases between them. CDR3 DNA: TGCGCCAGCAGCTTGGCCGCGGTACGGTTGGCGGATACGCAGTATTTT. As protein: CASSLAAVRLADTQYF.

This rearrangement joins TRBV7-9 to TRBJ2-3; D is unresolved. The CDR3 contains 15 residues. V shed 3 bases and J shed 4 bases, with 14 bases lying between them. The V gene's germline CDR1 is SEHNR and CDR2 FQNEAQ (reference sequence). The CDR3 loop reads CASSLTSITSDTQYF. The CDR3 DNA sequence: TGTGCCAGCAGCTTGACAAGTATCACCTCAGATACGCAGTATTTT.

The V call is TRBV4-1, the J call TRBJ1-1; no reliable D call. Deletions cut 1 base from V and 4 bases from J, with 7 bases between. The CDR3 sequence is 13 residues long. The germline V gene has CDR1 MGHRA and CDR2 YSYEKL. The CDR3 loop is CASSQATSTEAFF. Written as DNA, the CDR3 is TGCGCCAGCAGCCAAGCGACATCCACTGAAGCTTTCTTT.

Comments on this clone: Lacking the conserved final phenylalanine or tryptophan, this CDR3 likely reflects a read error. The DNA is left out, because the CDR3 cannot be placed on it with certainty; the CDR3 is given as TCRdb lists it. The chain carries TRBV11-3 and TRBJ2-7; the table assigns TRBD1, which was not confirmed against the DNA. Germline CDR1 reads SGHNT; CDR2 reads YENEEA. The CDR3 is 15 residues long, ends included. The CDR3: CASSLGSRDRFLLSS.

This chain connects TRBV6-6 to TRBJ2-5; D is unclear. Germline CDR1 MNHNY, CDR2 SVGAGI (reference sequence). The CDR3 is 15 amino acids. V lost 7 bases and J lost 5, with 20 bases in between. The CDR3 region has the DNA TGTGCCAGCAAACCGGGTCAAGGAAGGAAGGAGACCCAGTACTTC. This sequence encodes CASKPGQGRKETQYF.

This rearrangement joins TRBV19 to TRBJ1-5; 11 bases are shared with TRBD1. V shed 10 bases and J 3 bases; nucleotides not matched to a gene: 5. CDR3 size: 14 residues. The germline CDR1 and CDR2 sequences are LNHDA and SQIVND (reference sequence). This CDR3 reads CATRTGGTNQPQHF. The CDR3 coding sequence is TGTGCCACTCGGACAGGGGGCACCAATCAGCCCCAGCATTTT.

This chain links TRBV7-9 with TRBJ2-3; TRBD1 might be the D (6 bases). Germline CDR1 and CDR2: SEHNR and FQNEAQ (reference sequence). Trimming left V 1 base short and J 2 bases short, with 13 bases between. The CDR3 sequence is 16 residues long. CDR3 residues: CASSLDRALHTDTQYF. The CDR3 bases are TGTGCCAGCAGCTTAGACAGGGCCCTTCACACAGATACGCAGTATTTT.

This chain joins TRBV30 and TRBJ2-1, with TRBD1 as a possible D gene (6 bases). The CDR3 contains 15 residues. Trimming removed 1 base from V and 4 bases from J, with 14 bases in between. In germline, CDR1 is GTSNPN, CDR2 SVGIG (reference sequence). The DNA of the CDR3 is TGTGCCTGGAGTGGGGGGCGCGATCAGTACAATGAGCAGTTCTTC. Amino acids: CAWSGGRDQYNEQFF.

The chain joins TRBV5-1 to TRBJ1-3, with a possible D match to TRBD1 (5 bases). V gave up 4 bases and J gave up 2 bases, with 13 bases separating them. The CDR3 is made up of 15 amino acids. The germline V gene encodes CDR1 SGHRS and CDR2 YFSETQ. CDR3 residues: CASSGRGGPGNTIYF. In nucleotides, the CDR3 is TGCGCCAGCAGCGGGAGGGGTGGCCCTGGAAACACCATATATTTT. Filled out from reference TRBV5-1 and TRBJ1-3, the complete variable domain reads KAGVTQTPRYLIKTRGQQVTLSCSPISGHRSVSWYQQTPGQGLQFLFEYFSETQRNKGNFPGRFSGRQFSNSRSEMNVSTLELGDSALYLCASSGRGGPGNTIYFGEGSWLTVV.

This chain connects TRBV19 to TRBJ1-5, with a weak D call TRBD1 (6 bases). CDR3 size: 14 residues. V lost 8 bases and J 3 bases, leaving 14 bases between the germline ends. The V gene's germline CDR1 is LNHDA and CDR2 SQIVND (reference sequence). The CDR3 bases are TGTGCCAGTGCTCGGGACATACTCAATCAGCCCCAGCATTTT. It encodes CASARDILNQPQHF.

The CDR3 sequence is CSATQGHQPQHF. The CDR3 region has the DNA TGCAGCGCCACTCAGGGACACCAGCCCCAGCATTTT. The chain combines TRBV29-1 with TRBJ1-5, with a weak D call TRBD1 (6 bases). Trimming left V 7 bases short and J 7 bases short, with 14 bases between. From germline, CDR1 is SQVTM and CDR2 ANQGSEA. The CDR3 contains 12 residues. The variable domain in full, with the rest retrieved from reference TRBV29-1 and TRBJ1-5, is SAVISQKPSRDICQRGTSLTIQCQVDSQVTMMFWYRQQPGQSLTLIATANQGSEATYESGFVIDKFPISRPNLTFSTLTVSNMSPEDSSIYLCSATQGHQPQHFGDGTRLSIL.

V usage is TRBV9 and J usage is TRBJ2-2, with 8 bases that match TRBD1. CDR3 length: 14 amino acids. Trimming at V came to 4 bases and at J to 5 bases, leaving 4 bases not matched to a gene. The germline V gene has CDR1 SGDLS and CDR2 YYNGEE. For the CDR3, the DNA is TGTGCCAGCAGCCCCCGACAGGGGACCGGGGAGCTGTTTTTT. This gives the protein CASSPRQGTGELFF.

The CDR3 loop is CASSYSGQSFYGYTF. In DNA form, the CDR3 reads TGTGCCAGCAGTTACTCGGGACAGTCCTTCTATGGCTACACCTTC. The chain carries TRBV6-5 and TRBJ1-2; 7 bases agree with TRBD1. This CDR3 contains 15 residues. The V segment lost 0 bases and the J segment 4 bases; nucleotides outside the gene matches: 5. Germline-derived CDR1 and CDR2 are MNHEY and SVGAGI.

The rearrangement uses TRBV6-5 and TRBJ2-5, with TRBD2 identical over 7 bases. The ends lost 2 bases at V and 4 bases at J; junction bases unmatched: 1. Germline-derived CDR1 and CDR2 are MNHEY and SVGAGI. The CDR3 spans 13 residues. CDR3 protein: CASSYGRGETQYF. DNA of the CDR3: TGTGCCAGCAGTTACGGGAGGGGAGAGACCCAGTACTTC.

The rearrangement joins TRBV5-1 to TRBJ2-3; 12 bases fit TRBD2. Germline CDR1 reads SGHRS; CDR2 reads YFSETQ. With 0 bases clipped from V and 1 base from J, the junction kept 0 bases outside the gene matches. The CDR3 length is 16 residues. For the CDR3, the DNA is TGCGCCAGCAGCTTGGGGACTAGCGGGGGCACAGATACGCAGTATTTT. Translated, it gives CASSLGTSGGTDTQYF.

V is TRBV11-1 and J is TRBJ1-2; the match to TRBD1 covers 8 bases. Per germline, CDR1 SGHAT and CDR2 FQDESV (reference sequence). The trim removed 1 base at V and 6 bases at J, leaving 16 bases unmatched. The CDR3 loop spans 18 amino acids. CDR3 bases: TGTGCCAGCAGCTTAGGTTCCGGCGGGCCAGACAGGGGTGATGGCTACACCTTC. Residues: CASSLGSGGPDRGDGYTF.

A few counts support this clone. DNA of the CDR3: TGCGCCAGCAGCCAGGCGGGACTAGCGGGGGGTTCCCATTATGAGCAGTTCTTC. Its translation is CASSQAGLAGGSHYEQFF. V is TRBV4-1 and J is TRBJ2-1; 15 bases line up with TRBD2. This CDR3 is 18 amino acids long. The junction had 11 bases not matched to a gene; V was cut back by 3 bases and J by 8 bases. Germline V gene sequence: CDR1 MGHRA, CDR2 YSYEKL.